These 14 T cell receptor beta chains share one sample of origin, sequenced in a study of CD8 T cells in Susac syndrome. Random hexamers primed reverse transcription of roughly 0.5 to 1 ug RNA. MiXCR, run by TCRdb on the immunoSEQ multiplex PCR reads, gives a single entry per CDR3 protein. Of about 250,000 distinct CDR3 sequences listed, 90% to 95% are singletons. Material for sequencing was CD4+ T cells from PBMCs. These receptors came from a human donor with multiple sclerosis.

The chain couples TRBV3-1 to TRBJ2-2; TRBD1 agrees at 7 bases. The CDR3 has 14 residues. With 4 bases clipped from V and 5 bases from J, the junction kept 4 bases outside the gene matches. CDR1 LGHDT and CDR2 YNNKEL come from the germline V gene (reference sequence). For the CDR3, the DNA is TGTGCCAGCAGCCTTAAACAGGGGACCGGGGAGCTGTTTTTT. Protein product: CASSLKQGTGELFF.

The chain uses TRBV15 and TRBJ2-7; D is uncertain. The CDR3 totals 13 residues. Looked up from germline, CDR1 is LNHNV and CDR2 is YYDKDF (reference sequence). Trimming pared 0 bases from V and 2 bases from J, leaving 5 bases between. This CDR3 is CATSRDGAYEQYV. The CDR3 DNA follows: TGTGCCACCAGCAGAGACGGAGCCTACGAGCAGTACGTC.

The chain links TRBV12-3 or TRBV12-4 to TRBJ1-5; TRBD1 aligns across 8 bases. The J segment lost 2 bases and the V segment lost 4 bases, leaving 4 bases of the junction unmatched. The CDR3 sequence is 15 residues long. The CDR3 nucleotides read TGTGCCAGCAGTTCGGACAGGGCGCGCAATCAGCCCCAGCATTTT. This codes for CASSSDRARNQPQHF.

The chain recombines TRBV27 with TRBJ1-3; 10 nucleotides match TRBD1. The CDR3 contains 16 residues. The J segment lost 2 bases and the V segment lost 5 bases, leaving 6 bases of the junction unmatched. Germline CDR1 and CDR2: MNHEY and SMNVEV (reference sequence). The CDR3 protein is CASSISGTGAGNTIYF. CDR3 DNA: TGTGCCAGCAGTATTTCCGGGACAGGGGCTGGAAACACCATATATTTT.

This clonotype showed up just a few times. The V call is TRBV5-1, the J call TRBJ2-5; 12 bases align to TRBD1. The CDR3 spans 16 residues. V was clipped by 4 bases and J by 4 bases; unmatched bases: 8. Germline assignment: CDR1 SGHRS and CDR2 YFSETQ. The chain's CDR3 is CASSGGTGGLGETQYF. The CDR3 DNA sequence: TGCGCCAGCAGCGGCGGGACAGGGGGCTTAGGAGAGACCCAGTACTTC.

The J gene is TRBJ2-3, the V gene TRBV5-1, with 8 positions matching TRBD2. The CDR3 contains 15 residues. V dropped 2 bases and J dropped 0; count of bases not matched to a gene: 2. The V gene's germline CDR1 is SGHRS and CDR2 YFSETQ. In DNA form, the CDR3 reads TGCGCCAGCAGCTTAGCGGGGGCTAGCACAGATACGCAGTATTTT. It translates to CASSLAGASTDTQYF.

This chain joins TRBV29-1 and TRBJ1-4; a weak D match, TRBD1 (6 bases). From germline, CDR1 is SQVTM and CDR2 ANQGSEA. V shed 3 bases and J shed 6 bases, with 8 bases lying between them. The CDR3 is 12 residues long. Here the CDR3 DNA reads TGCAGCGTTGAGACAGGCTATGAAAAACTGTTTTTT. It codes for CSVETGYEKLFF.

CDR3 sequence: CSVSGTPNQPQHF. The CDR3 region has the DNA TGCAGCGTTAGCGGGACACCCAATCAGCCCCAGCATTTT. The V call is TRBV29-1, the J call TRBJ1-5; weak D call: TRBD1 (6 bases). The V end was cut by 5 bases, the J end by 3 bases, with 11 bases between. CDR1 is SQVTM, CDR2 ANQGSEA, per germline. The CDR3 spans 13 residues.

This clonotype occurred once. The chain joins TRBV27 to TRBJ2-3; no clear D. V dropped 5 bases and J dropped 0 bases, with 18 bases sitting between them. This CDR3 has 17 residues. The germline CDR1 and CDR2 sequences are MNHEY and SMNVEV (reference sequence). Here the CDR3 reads CASSPKGGSLSTDTQYF. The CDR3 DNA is TGTGCCAGCAGTCCGAAGGGCGGCAGCCTTAGCACAGATACGCAGTATTTT.

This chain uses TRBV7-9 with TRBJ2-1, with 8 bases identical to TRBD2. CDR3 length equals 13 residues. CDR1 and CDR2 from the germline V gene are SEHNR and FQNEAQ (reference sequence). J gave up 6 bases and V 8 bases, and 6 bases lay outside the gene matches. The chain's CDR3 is CASQGAGANEQFF. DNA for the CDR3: TGTGCCAGCCAAGGAGCGGGGGCCAATGAGCAGTTCTTC.

CDR3 DNA sequence: TGCAGTGCTAGAGAGCAGGGAACCCAAGAGACCCAGTACTTC. It is translated as CSAREQGTQETQYF. This rearrangement joins TRBV20-1 to TRBJ2-5, with TRBD1 as a possible D gene (5 bases). Trimming cost V 0 bases and J 1 base, with 9 bases left between them. This CDR3 is built from 14 residues. Germline lookup yields CDR1 DFQATT and CDR2 SNEGSKA (reference sequence).

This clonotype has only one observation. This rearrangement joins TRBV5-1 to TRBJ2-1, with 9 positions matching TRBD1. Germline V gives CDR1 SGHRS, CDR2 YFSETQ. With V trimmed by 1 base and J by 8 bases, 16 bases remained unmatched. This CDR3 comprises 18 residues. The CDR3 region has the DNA TGCGCCAGCAGCTTGTGGGAACCGGGACAGGGTAAGGGCCATGAGCAGTTCTTC. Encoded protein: CASSLWEPGQGKGHEQFF.

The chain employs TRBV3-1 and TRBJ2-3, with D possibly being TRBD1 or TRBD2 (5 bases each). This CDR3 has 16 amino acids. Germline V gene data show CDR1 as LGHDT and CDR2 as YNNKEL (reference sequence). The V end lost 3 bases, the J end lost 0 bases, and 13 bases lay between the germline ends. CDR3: CASSHPFGGSTDTQYF. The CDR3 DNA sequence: TGTGCCAGCAGCCACCCCTTTGGGGGTAGCACAGATACGCAGTATTTT.

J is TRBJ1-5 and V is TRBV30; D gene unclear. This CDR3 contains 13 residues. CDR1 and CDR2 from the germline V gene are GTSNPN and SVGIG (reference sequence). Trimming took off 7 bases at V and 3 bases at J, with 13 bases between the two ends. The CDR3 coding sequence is TGTGCCTCCCGGAACAGCGCCAATCAGCCCCAGCATTTT. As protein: CASRNSANQPQHF. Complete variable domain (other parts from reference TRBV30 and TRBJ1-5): SQTIHQWPATLVQPVGSPLSLECTVEGTSNPNLYWYRQAAGRGLQLLFYSVGIGQISSEVPQNLSASRPQDRQFILSSKKLLLSDSGFYLCASRNSANQPQHFGDGTRLSIL.